This T cell receptor beta chain derives from a study of blood T cells in healthy people across ages. A second PCR, run for about 6 to 11 cycles, used a sample-barcoded 5' primer plus a J-beta primer mix. Every cDNA molecule bore a tag from a template-switch adaptor containing 12 random nucleotides. TCRdb reanalysed the 5' RACE reads using MiXCR and keeps one entry per CDR3 protein. The data contain around 970,000 distinct CDR3 sequences, about 51% of them singletons. V shed 4 bases, J shed 3 bases, and the junction held 7 bases outside the gene matches. The CDR3 contains 16 residues. Per germline, CDR1 MGHRA and CDR2 YSYEKL. This clonotype has more than one count but fewer than ten.

This chain links TRBV4-1 with TRBJ2-7; 12 bases align to TRBD2. Sequenced input: blood. The sequence was obtained from a woman aged 55 to 70 in good health. The CDR3 coding sequence is TGCGCCAGCAGCCCAGGGACTAGCGGGCATAACTACGAGCAGTACTTC. As protein: CASSPGTSGHNYEQYF.